This T cell receptor (beta chain) was obtained from a study of T cell responses to AZD1222 COVID-19 vaccine. Germline V gene sequence: CDR1 MDHEN, CDR2 SYDVKM. V was shortened by 4 bases and J by 5 bases, with 17 bases between the two germline ends. This CDR3 has 15 residues. Note on this clone: Its antigen is unidentified.

Study conclusions and caveats: Among those given AZD1222, only six were seropositive at baseline.

Here immunoSEQ multiplex PCR was the method, and the copy in TCRdb shows in-frame clones only, minus some. The table includes more than 75,000 clones, 83% detected once. V usage is TRBV28 and J usage is TRBJ1-2; D gene uncertain. The sample in question was peripheral blood, obtained 28 days after the second AZD1222 dose. This receptor was identified in an adult who received the AZD1222 COVID-19 vaccine. This CDR3 reads CASSSDDGVQYGYTF. CDR3 sequence (DNA): TGTGCCAGCAGTTCGGATGACGGGGTTCAATATGGCTACACCTTC.